This TCR beta chain was captured in a study of T cell clonotyping in hematopoietic cell transplantation. Clones were sequenced by immunoSEQ multiplex PCR, and TCRdb holds only the in-frame ones, with some missing. This sample carries approximately 6,200 clones, 85% to 95% of them seen once, and the ten largest clones take 45% to 60%. Germline values: CDR1 MGHRA, CDR2 YSYEKL. The CDR3 has 17 amino acids. Trimming took off 1 base at V and 0 bases at J, with 15 bases between the two ends. Sequenced here: peripheral blood mononuclear cells, sampled 100 days after allogeneic stem cell transplant. This TCR came from a female patient aged 50-65 years who had an allogeneic stem cell transplant from an unrelated donor, so T cells may come from the graft donor. Some clones in this sample may be carry-over from other donors' samples. This chain joins TRBV4-1 and TRBJ1-1; D is possibly TRBD1 (6 bases). CDR3 DNA sequence: TGCGCCAGCAGCCAAGGGTTAAACAGGGCCTTGAACACTGAAGCTTTCTTT. This sequence encodes CASSQGLNRALNTEAFF.